The entry below gives a single T cell receptor (beta chain) sequence along with its context. Antigen: not known. This CDR3 is 16 amino acids long. The V gene lost 5 bases and the J gene lost 6 bases, with 22 bases spanning the gap. The germline gives CDR1 SGHTA, CDR2 FQGNSA. The entry originates in a study of T cells in narcolepsy. General study results and limits: HCRT-specific and TRIB2-specific autoreactive clonotypes appeared among same-patient CSF and blood CD4+ clonotypes. Blood of same and different patients, but not healthy controls, reportedly held recurring autoreactive clonotypes.

Assay: immunoSEQ multiplex PCR; the TCRdb copy retains only in-frame clones and omits some. The sample contains about 30,000 clones, approximately 83% of which appear only once. The source is a human donor with narcolepsy. Material for sequencing was CD45RA- memory CD4+ T cells from PBMCs. V and J are TRBV7-2 and TRBJ1-2; D remains ambiguous. CDR3: CASSPDRVGLVHGYTF. Here the CDR3 DNA reads TGTGCCAGCAGCCCTGACCGGGTCGGCTTAGTCCATGGCTACACCTTC.